These 25 T cell receptor beta chains were sequenced from one sample in a study of T cells in Graves' hyperthyroidism and ophthalmopathy. Amplified TCR beta CDR3 regions came from RNA transcripts. The study used the HTBI primer set for a first-round RT-PCR of the TCR CDR3. TCRdb used MiXCR to reprocess the multiplex PCR reads, holding one entry per CDR3 protein. The table lists roughly 500,000 distinct CDR3 sequences, about half of them singletons. The sequencing sample was made of peripheral blood or thyroid tissue (not recorded which). Source of these receptors: an adult woman with Graves' disease, either hyperthyroidism or ophthalmopathy (not recorded which).

The chain has TRBV7-9 and TRBJ1-2; a possible D gene is TRBD1 (6 bases). Germline V CDR1 and CDR2: SEHNR, FQNEAQ (reference sequence). CDR3 length equals 17 residues. V lost 1 base and J 2 bases, leaving 17 bases between the germline ends. CDR3 loop: CASSLVGQGLLNYGYTF. The CDR3 DNA is TGTGCCAGCAGCTTAGTGGGGCAGGGGTTATTAAACTATGGCTACACCTTC. The full variable domain, rest sourced from reference TRBV7-9 and TRBJ1-2, is DTGVSQNPRHKITKRGQNVTFRCDPISEHNRLYWYRQTLGQGPEFLTYFQNEAQLEKSRLLSDRFSAERPKGSFSTLEIQRTEQGDSAMYLCASSLVGQGLLNYGYTFGSGTRLTVV.

This clonotype has at least ten counts. V usage is TRBV6-1 and J usage is TRBJ1-5; D is uncertain. The germline V gene has CDR1 MNHNS and CDR2 SASEGT. The germline V and J ends were trimmed by 6 bases and 1 base, with 1 base remaining between them. The CDR3 extends over 11 amino acids. The CDR3 DNA reads TGTGCCAGCAGGAGCAATCAGCCCCAGCATTTT. Protein product: CASRSNQPQHF.

With respect to this clonotype: The conserved phenylalanine or tryptophan normally closing the CDR3 is absent here, so this likely arose from a read error. Because the CDR3's place on the DNA is in doubt, the DNA is left out and the CDR3 is given as listed by TCRdb. The rearrangement joins TRBV29-1 to TRBJ2-5. Germline V gives CDR1 SQVTM, CDR2 ANQGSEA. Ends included, the CDR3 has 10 residues. CDR3 protein: CSVSRDLSSY.

This clonotype was detected ten times or more. The rearrangement links TRBV19 to TRBJ1-1; D is uncertain. The V and J ends lost 2 bases and 0 bases respectively, with 7 bases between them. The CDR3 consists of 14 residues. Germline loops: CDR1 LNHDA, CDR2 SQIVND (reference sequence). CDR3 protein: CASSISGVNTEAFF. The CDR3 region has the DNA TGTGCCAGTAGTATATCGGGAGTGAACACTGAAGCTTTCTTT. The entire variable domain, with the rest obtained from reference TRBV19 and TRBJ1-1, is as follows: DGGITQSPKYLFRKEGQNVTLSCEQNLNHDAMYWYRQDPGQGLRLIYYSQIVNDFQKGDIAEGYSVSREKKESFPLTVTSAQKNPTAFYLCASSISGVNTEAFFGQGTRLTVV.

This clonotype was counted between two and nine times. This sequence joins TRBV20-1 and TRBJ2-7, with a weak D call TRBD2 (5 bases). Trimming took 5 bases from V and 5 from J, leaving 16 bases between them. In germline, CDR1 is DFQATT, CDR2 SNEGSKA (reference sequence). The CDR3 contains 13 residues. The CDR3 sequence is CSAGPVGLDEQYF. The CDR3, as DNA: TGCAGTGCTGGCCCGGTTGGACTCGACGAGCAGTACTTC.

This clonotype was observed many times. The CDR3: CASSVEVAGTYEQYF. CDR3 DNA: TGTGCCAGCAGCGTAGAAGTAGCGGGAACCTACGAGCAGTACTTC. The J gene is TRBJ2-7, the V gene TRBV9, with TRBD2 matching over 8 bases. This CDR3 is 15 amino acids long. CDR1 and CDR2 from the germline V gene are SGDLS and YYNGEE. V trimming: 0 bases; J trimming: 2 bases; junction bases outside the gene matches: 4.

This clonotype was recorded at least ten times. The chain is built from TRBV7-3 and TRBJ2-2; 8 nucleotides align to TRBD2. J was trimmed by 5 bases and V by 6 bases; bases with no gene match: 11. Germline V gene sequence: CDR1 SGHTA, CDR2 FQGTGA. This CDR3 contains 16 residues. The chain's CDR3 is CASRISGAGVTGELFF. The CDR3 DNA reads as TGTGCCAGCAGGATCTCGGGAGCGGGAGTAACCGGGGAGCTGTTTTTT.

This clonotype was observed at least ten times. The chain is built from TRBV7-8 and TRBJ1-1; 7 bases fit TRBD1. From germline, CDR1 is SGHVS and CDR2 FQNEAQ. The V and J ends lost 5 bases and 10 bases, in that order; junction bases with no gene match: 22. The length of the CDR3 is 17 residues. The CDR3 sequence is CASSLYSRGTARYGAFF. DNA of the CDR3: TGTGCCAGCAGCCTATACAGTCGCGGGACAGCTCGCTACGGAGCTTTCTTT.

The sample holds a few counts of this clonotype. The DNA for the CDR3 is TGTGCCAGCAGCTTAACAGGGAGCCGGGGGTTGAACACTGAAGCTTTCTTT. Translation: CASSLTGSRGLNTEAFF. V and J are TRBV5-6 and TRBJ1-1, with a weak D call TRBD1 (6 bases). The germline V gene has CDR1 SGHDT and CDR2 YYEEEE. The CDR3 runs 17 residues. Between the trimmed V and J ends, which lost 2 bases and 0 bases, there was a span of 17 bases.

This clonotype was recorded at least ten times. This chain uses TRBV15 with TRBJ2-5; D unclear. The V end lost 0 bases, the J end lost 7 bases, and 6 bases lay between the germline ends. The CDR3 extends over 12 amino acids. Germline lookup yields CDR1 LNHNV and CDR2 YYDKDF (reference sequence). This CDR3 reads CATSRDFGTQYF. The CDR3 bases are TGTGCCACCAGCAGAGATTTCGGGACCCAGTACTTC.

The chain employs TRBV2 and TRBJ2-7, with 8 bases that match TRBD2. With V trimmed by 6 bases and J by 1 base, 5 bases remained unmatched. Per the germline V gene, CDR1 is SNHLY and CDR2 is FYNNEI. CDR3 length: 14 amino acids. The CDR3: CASRKVAGSYEQYF. In nucleotides, the CDR3 is TGTGCCAGCAGGAAGGTAGCGGGATCCTACGAGCAGTACTTC.

This clonotype was seen only once. The chain carries TRBV15 and TRBJ2-2; 7 bases are shared with TRBD1. The trim removed 4 bases at V and 0 bases at J, leaving 5 bases unmatched. The CDR3 length is 16 residues. Germline V lookup: CDR1 LNHNV, CDR2 YYDKDF (reference sequence). The CDR3 nucleotides read TGTGCCACCAGCACCGAGACAGGGACGAACACCGGGGAGCTGTTTTTT. Its protein product is CATSTETGTNTGELFF. The full variable domain, completed using reference TRBV15 and TRBJ2-2, is DAMVIQNPRYQVTQFGKPVTLSCSQTLNHNVMYWYQQKSSQAPKLLFHYYDKDFNNEADTPDNFQSRRPNTSFCFLDIRSPGLGDTAMYLCATSTETGTNTGELFFGEGSRLTVL.

The chain couples TRBV14 to TRBJ2-2; D gene uncertain. V was shortened by 0 bases and J by 3 bases, with 5 bases between the two germline ends. The germline gives CDR1 SGHDN, CDR2 FVKESK. The CDR3 extends over 14 amino acids. CDR3 nucleotide sequence: TGTGCCAGCAGCCAAGATTGGTACACCGGGGAGCTGTTTTTT. Translated, it gives CASSQDWYTGELFF.

V gene TRBV15 combines with J gene TRBJ1-5; no reliable D call. CDR1 and CDR2 from the germline V gene are LNHNV and YYDKDF (reference sequence). The V gene lost 3 bases and the J gene lost 7 bases, with 13 bases spanning the gap. CDR3 size: 14 residues. Here the CDR3 reads CATSSGGMGQPQHF. The CDR3 DNA is TGTGCCACCAGCAGTGGAGGGATGGGCCAGCCCCAGCATTTT.

The V gene is TRBV7-8, the J gene TRBJ1-6; D uncertain. V was shortened by 6 bases and J by 5 bases, with 11 bases between the two germline ends. Germline lookup yields CDR1 SGHVS and CDR2 FQNEAQ. This CDR3 is built from 14 residues. This CDR3 reads CASSRVGDNSPLHF. The CDR3 bases are TGTGCCAGCAGTCGAGTCGGGGATAATTCACCCCTCCACTTT.

This clonotype appeared a single time. At one boundary the junction diverges from the germline segment, which might be a read error. The rearrangement joins TRBV7-8 to TRBJ2-5, with D perhaps TRBD2 (6 bases). The CDR3 is made up of 14 amino acids. Looked up from germline, CDR1 is SGHVS and CDR2 is FQNEAQ. The DNA of the CDR3 is TGCGCCAGCAGCTTAGGGACCGTGAGGGAGGCCCAGTACTTC. It encodes CASSLGTVREAQYF.

The J gene is TRBJ2-7, the V gene TRBV9, with D possibly being TRBD1 or TRBD2 (5 bases each). The V gene's germline CDR1 is SGDLS and CDR2 YYNGEE. The CDR3 is 13 residues long. Trimming removed 5 bases at V and 9 bases at J, with 18 bases between. As DNA, the CDR3 is TGTGCCAGCAGTTCCGGGGCTACTTTAGTGCAGTACTTC. As protein: CASSSGATLVQYF.

The J gene is TRBJ1-2, the V gene TRBV5-1; 8 positions match TRBD1. This CDR3 has 11 residues. Germline V CDR1 and CDR2: SGHRS, YFSETQ. Germline trimming cut 4 bases from V and 12 bases from J; bases unmatched to any gene: 5. The CDR3 nucleotides read TGCGCCAGCAGCCCAGGGACAGGCAACACCTTC. This sequence encodes CASSPGTGNTF.

This clonotype was recorded at least ten times. This chain connects TRBV7-3 to TRBJ2-2, with 7 bases fitting TRBD1. Germline V lookup: CDR1 SGHTA, CDR2 FQGTGA. V dropped 4 bases and J dropped 2; count of bases not matched to a gene: 7. The CDR3 spans 16 residues. The CDR3 spells CASSSRTGSNTGELFF. CDR3 DNA: TGTGCCAGCAGCTCCCGGACAGGATCCAACACCGGGGAGCTGTTTTTT.

The V call is TRBV15, the J call TRBJ2-5; 9 bases are shared with TRBD2. The germline gives CDR1 LNHNV, CDR2 YYDKDF (reference sequence). Trimming at V came to 2 bases and at J to 4 bases, leaving 8 bases not matched to a gene. The CDR3 consists of 16 residues. CDR3 amino acids: CATSRRLAGGRETQYF. The CDR3 nucleotides read TGTGCCACCAGCAGACGACTCGCGGGAGGGCGAGAGACCCAGTACTTC.

V and J are TRBV19 and TRBJ2-7, with 7 bases that match TRBD1. CDR1 and CDR2 (germline): LNHDA, SQIVND (reference sequence). This CDR3 has 14 amino acids. The V segment lost 1 base and the J segment 3 bases; nucleotides outside the gene matches: 3. This chain's CDR3 is CASSIGTGRYEQYF. CDR3 nucleotides: TGTGCCAGTAGTATAGGGACAGGCCGCTACGAGCAGTACTTC.

This clonotype came up many times. The CDR3 DNA reads as TGTGCCAGCAGGTGCCGAATCTCTCATCGGGATTCACCCCTCCACTTT. Protein sequence: CASRCRISHRDSPLHF. The chain combines TRBV7-3 with TRBJ1-6; no clear D. Germline V gives CDR1 SGHTA, CDR2 FQGTGA. V dropped 6 bases and J dropped 8 bases, with 20 bases sitting between them. The CDR3 loop spans 16 amino acids.

The chain links TRBV9 to TRBJ2-7; D gene unclear. V lost 4 bases and J 6 bases, leaving 14 bases between the germline ends. Looked up from germline, CDR1 is SGDLS and CDR2 is YYNGEE. This CDR3 comprises 13 residues. The CDR3 DNA follows: TGTGCCAGCAGCAGATCGACCAGGCCCGAGCAGTACTTC. As protein: CASSRSTRPEQYF.

This clonotype was detected ten times or more. V gene TRBV7-2 combines with J gene TRBJ2-7, with unresolved D. This CDR3 comprises 13 residues. Germline V CDR1 and CDR2: SGHTA, FQGNSA. V lost 4 bases and J 6 bases, leaving 13 bases between the germline ends. The CDR3 DNA is TGTGCCAGCAGCTCCCCTAATCTAGGCGAGCAGTACTTC. Translating it yields CASSSPNLGEQYF.

In the case of this clonotype: The junction and the germline gene differ at one end; a read error may be behind it. The V call is TRBV9, the J call TRBJ2-1, with TRBD1 as a possible D gene (5 bases). The length of the CDR3 is 13 residues. Looked up from germline, CDR1 is SGDLS and CDR2 is YYNGEE. CDR3 region: CASSQALGAPLIF. The DNA of the CDR3 is TGTGCCAGCAGCCAAGCACTTGGGGCCCCCCTGATCTTC. The complete variable domain, with remaining parts taken from reference TRBV9 and TRBJ2-1, reads DSGVTQTPKHLITATGQRVTLRCSPRSGDLSVYWYQQSLDQGLQFLIQYYNGEERAKGNILERFSAQQFPDLHSELNLSSLELGDSALYFCASSQALGAPLIFGPGTRLTVL.